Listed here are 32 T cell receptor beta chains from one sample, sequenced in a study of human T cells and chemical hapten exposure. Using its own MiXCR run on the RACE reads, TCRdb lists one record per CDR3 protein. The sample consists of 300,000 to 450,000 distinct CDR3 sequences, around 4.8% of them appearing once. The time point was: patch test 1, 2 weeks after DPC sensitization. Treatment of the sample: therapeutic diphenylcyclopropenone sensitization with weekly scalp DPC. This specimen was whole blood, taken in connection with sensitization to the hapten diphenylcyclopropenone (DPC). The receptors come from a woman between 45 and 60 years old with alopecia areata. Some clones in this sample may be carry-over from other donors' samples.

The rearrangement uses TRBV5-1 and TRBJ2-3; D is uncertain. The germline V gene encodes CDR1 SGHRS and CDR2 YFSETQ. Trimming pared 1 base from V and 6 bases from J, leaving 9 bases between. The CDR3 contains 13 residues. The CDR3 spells CASSLSGPDTQYF. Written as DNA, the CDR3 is TGCGCCAGCAGCTTGTCCGGCCCGGATACGCAGTATTTT.

Written as DNA, the CDR3 is TGCAGTGCCCGGCCTGGGACGGGAACCTACGAGCAGTACTTC. It specifies CSARPGTGTYEQYF. This sequence joins TRBV20-1 and TRBJ2-7; the D gene could be TRBD1 or TRBD2 (5 bases each). Trimming shortened V by 6 bases and J by 2 bases, and 17 bases separated the two germline ends. Germline V lookup: CDR1 DFQATT, CDR2 SNEGSKA (reference sequence). This CDR3 region has 14 residues.

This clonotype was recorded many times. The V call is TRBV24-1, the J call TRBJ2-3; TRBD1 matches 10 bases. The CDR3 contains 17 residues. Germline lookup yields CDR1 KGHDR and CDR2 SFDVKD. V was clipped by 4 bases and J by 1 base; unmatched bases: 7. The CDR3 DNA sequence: TGTGCCACCAGTGACGAAGCCGGGACAGGGGGCACAGATACGCAGTATTTT. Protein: CATSDEAGTGGTDTQYF.

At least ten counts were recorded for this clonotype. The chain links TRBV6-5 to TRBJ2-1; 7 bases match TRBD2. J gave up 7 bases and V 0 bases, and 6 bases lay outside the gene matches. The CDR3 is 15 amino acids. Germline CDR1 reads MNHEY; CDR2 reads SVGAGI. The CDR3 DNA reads TGTGCCAGCAGTTACTCCTCGCGGGAGAAGAATGAGCAGTTCTTC. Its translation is CASSYSSREKNEQFF.

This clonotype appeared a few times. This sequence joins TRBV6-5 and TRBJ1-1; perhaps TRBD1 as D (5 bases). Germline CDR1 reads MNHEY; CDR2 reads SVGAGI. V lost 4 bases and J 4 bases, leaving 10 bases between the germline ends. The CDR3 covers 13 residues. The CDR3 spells CASSFMQGTEAFF. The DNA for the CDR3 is TGTGCCAGCAGTTTCATGCAGGGCACTGAAGCTTTCTTT.

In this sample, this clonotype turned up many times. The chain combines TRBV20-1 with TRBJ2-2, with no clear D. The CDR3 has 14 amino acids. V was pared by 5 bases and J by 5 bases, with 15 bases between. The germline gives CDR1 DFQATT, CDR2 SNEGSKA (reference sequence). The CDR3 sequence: CSAVLLGRTGELFF. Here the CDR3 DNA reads TGCAGTGCTGTCCTACTGGGCCGGACCGGGGAGCTGTTTTTT.

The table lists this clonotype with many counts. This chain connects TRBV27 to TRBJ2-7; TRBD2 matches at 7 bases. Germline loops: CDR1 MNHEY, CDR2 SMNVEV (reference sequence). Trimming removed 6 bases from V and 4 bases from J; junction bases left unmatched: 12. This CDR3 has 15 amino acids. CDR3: CASSPPGGRTYEQYF. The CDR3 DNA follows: TGTGCCAGCAGCCCGCCCGGGGGGAGGACTTACGAGCAGTACTTC.

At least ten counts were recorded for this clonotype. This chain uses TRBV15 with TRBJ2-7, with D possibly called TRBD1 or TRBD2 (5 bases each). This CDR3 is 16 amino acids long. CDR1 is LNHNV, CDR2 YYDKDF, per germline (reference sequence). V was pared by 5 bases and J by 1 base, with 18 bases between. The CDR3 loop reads CATSDSRGSVSYEQYF. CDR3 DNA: TGTGCCACCAGCGACTCCCGGGGCTCGGTGTCCTACGAGCAGTACTTC.

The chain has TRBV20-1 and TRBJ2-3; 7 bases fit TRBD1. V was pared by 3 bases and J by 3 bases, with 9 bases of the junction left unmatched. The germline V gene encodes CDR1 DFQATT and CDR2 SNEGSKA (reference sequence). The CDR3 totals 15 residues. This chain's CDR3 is CSARSDRVQTDTQYF. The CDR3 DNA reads TGCAGTGCTAGGTCAGACAGGGTTCAGACAGATACGCAGTATTTT.

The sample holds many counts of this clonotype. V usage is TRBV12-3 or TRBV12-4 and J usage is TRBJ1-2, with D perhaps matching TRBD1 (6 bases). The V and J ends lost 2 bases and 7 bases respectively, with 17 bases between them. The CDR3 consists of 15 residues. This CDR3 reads CASSLLSGAPLGYTF. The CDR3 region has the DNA TGTGCCAGCAGTTTATTGTCAGGGGCTCCTCTTGGCTACACCTTC.

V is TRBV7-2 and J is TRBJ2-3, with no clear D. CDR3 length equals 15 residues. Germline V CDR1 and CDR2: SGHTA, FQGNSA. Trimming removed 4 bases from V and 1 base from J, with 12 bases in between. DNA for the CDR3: TGTGCCAGCAGCTCGATGGTGTCTGGCACAGATACGCAGTATTTT. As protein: CASSSMVSGTDTQYF. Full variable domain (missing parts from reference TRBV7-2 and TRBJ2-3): GAGVSQSPSNKVTEKGKDVELRCDPISGHTALYWYRQSLGQGLEFLIYFQGNSAPDKSGLPSDRFSAERTGGSVSTLTIQRTQQEDSAVYLCASSSMVSGTDTQYFGPGTRLTVL.

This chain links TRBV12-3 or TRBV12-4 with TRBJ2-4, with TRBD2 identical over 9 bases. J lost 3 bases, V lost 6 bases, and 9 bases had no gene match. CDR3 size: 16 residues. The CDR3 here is CASRSAGGLNKNIQYF. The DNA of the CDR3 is TGTGCCAGCAGGTCGGCGGGAGGGCTAAACAAAAACATTCAGTACTTC.

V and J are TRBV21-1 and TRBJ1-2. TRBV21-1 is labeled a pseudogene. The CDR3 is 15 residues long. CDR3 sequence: CASSKRSRADYGYTF. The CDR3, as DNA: TGTGCCAGCAGCAAAAGGTCGCGAGCTGACTATGGCTACACCTTC.

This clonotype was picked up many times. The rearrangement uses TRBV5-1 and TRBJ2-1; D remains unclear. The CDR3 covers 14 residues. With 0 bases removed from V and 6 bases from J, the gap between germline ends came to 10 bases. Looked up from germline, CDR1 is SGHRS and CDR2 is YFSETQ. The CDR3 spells CASSLGLVSNEQFF. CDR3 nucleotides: TGCGCCAGCAGCTTGGGCCTAGTTTCCAATGAGCAGTTCTTC.

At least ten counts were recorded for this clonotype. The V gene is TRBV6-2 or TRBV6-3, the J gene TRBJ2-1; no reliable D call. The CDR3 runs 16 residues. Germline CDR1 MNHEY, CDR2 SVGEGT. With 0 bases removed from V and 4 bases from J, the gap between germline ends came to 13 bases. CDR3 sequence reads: CASSYSVPTQYNEQFF. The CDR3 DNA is TGTGCCAGCAGTTACTCAGTTCCGACCCAATACAATGAGCAGTTCTTC.

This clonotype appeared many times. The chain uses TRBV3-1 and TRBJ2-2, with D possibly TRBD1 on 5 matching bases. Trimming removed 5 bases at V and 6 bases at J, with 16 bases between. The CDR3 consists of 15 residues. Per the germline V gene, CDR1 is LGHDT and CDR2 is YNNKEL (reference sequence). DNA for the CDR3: TGTGCCAGCAGCTTCAGATTGACGACAGCCGGGGAGCTGTTTTTT. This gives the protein CASSFRLTTAGELFF.

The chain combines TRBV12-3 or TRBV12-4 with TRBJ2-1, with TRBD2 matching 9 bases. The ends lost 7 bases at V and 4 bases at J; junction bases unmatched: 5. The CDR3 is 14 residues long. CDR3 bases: TGTGCCAGCACTCAGAGCGGGGGGTACAATGAGCAGTTCTTC. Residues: CASTQSGGYNEQFF.

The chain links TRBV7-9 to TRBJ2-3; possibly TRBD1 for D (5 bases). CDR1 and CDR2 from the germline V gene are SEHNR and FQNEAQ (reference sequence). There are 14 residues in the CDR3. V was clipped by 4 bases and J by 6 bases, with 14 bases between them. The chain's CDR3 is CASSSGPGFDTQYF. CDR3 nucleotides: TGTGCCAGCAGCTCAGGGCCAGGGTTTGATACGCAGTATTTT.

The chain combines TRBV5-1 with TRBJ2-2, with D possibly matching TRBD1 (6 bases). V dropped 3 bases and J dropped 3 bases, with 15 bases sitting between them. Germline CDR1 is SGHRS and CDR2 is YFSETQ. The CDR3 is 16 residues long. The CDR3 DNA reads TGCGCCAGCAGCTCTACCGGGACACTCTACACCGGGGAGCTGTTTTTT. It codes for CASSSTGTLYTGELFF.

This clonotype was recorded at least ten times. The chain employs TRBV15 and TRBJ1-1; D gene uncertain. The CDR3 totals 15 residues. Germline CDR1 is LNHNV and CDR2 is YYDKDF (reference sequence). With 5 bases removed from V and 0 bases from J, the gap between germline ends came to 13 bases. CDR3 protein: CATSPTNGVNTEAFF. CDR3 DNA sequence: TGTGCCACCAGCCCTACAAACGGGGTGAACACTGAAGCTTTCTTT.

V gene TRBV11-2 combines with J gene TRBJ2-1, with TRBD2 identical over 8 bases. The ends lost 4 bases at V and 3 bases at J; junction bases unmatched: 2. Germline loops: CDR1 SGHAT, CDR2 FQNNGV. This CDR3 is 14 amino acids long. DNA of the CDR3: TGTGCCAGCAGCTACGGGACTAGCTACAATGAGCAGTTCTTC. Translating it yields CASSYGTSYNEQFF.

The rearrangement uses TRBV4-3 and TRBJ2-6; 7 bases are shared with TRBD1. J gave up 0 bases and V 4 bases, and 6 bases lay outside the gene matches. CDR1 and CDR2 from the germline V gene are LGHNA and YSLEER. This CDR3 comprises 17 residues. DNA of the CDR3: TGCGCCAGCAGCCGGACAGGCACCCTCTCTGGGGCCAACGTCCTGACTTTC. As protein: CASSRTGTLSGANVLTF.

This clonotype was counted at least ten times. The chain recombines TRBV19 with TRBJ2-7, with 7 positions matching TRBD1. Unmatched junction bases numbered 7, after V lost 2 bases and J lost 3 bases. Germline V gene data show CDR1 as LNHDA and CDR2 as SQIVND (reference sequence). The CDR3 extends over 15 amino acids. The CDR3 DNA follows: TGTGCCAGTAGTATATCAGGGACAGCTGGCTACGAGCAGTACTTC. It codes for CASSISGTAGYEQYF.

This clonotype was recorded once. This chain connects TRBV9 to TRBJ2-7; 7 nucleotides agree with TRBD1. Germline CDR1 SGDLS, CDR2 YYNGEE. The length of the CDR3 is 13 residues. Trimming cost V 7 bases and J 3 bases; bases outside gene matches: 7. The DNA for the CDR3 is TGTGCCAGCTCACAGGGGAATCTCTACGAGCAGTACTTC. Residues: CASSQGNLYEQYF.

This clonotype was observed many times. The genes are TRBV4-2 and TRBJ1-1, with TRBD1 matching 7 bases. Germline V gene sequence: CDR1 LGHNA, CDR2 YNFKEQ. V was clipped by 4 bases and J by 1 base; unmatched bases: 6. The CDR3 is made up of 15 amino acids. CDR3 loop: CASSPQGQSNTEAFF. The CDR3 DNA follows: TGTGCCAGCAGCCCTCAGGGACAGTCGAACACTGAAGCTTTCTTT.

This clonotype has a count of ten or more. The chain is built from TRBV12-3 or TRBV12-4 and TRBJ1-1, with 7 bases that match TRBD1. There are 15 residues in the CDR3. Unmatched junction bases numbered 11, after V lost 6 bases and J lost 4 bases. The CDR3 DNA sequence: TGTGCCAGCAGACCTTACAGGGGTCAGGGCACTGAAGCTTTCTTT. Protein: CASRPYRGQGTEAFF.

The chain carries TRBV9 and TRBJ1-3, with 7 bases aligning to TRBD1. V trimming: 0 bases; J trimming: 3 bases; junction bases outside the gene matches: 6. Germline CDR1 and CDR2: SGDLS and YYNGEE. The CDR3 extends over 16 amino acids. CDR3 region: CASSVDRGIGGNTIYF. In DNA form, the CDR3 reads TGTGCCAGCAGCGTAGACAGGGGAATTGGTGGAAACACCATATATTTT.

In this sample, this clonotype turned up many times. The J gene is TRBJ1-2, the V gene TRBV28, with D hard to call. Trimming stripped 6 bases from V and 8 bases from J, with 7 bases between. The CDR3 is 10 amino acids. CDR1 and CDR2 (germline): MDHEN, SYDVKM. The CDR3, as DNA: TGTGCCAGCAGACGAGGGGGCTACACCTTC. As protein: CASRRGGYTF.

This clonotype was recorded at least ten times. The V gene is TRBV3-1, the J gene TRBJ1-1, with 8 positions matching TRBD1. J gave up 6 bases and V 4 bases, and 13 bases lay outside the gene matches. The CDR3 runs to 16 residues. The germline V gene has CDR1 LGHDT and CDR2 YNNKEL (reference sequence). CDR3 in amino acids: CASSPYLDRVTPEAFF. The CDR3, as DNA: TGTGCCAGCAGCCCATATTTGGACAGGGTCACCCCTGAAGCTTTCTTT.

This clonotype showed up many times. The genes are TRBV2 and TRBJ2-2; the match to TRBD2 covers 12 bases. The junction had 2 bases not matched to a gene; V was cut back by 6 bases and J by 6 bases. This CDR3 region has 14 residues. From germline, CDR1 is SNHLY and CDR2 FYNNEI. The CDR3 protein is CASRRLAGAGELFF. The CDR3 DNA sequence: TGTGCCAGCAGAAGACTAGCGGGAGCCGGGGAGCTGTTTTTT.

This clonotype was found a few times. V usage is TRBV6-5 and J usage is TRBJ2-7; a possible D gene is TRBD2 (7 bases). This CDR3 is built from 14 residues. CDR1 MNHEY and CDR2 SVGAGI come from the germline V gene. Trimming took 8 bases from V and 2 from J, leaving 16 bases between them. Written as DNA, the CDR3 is TGTGCCAGCCGGAGGGGGGGGAGCCCCTACGAGCAGTACTTC. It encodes CASRRGGSPYEQYF.

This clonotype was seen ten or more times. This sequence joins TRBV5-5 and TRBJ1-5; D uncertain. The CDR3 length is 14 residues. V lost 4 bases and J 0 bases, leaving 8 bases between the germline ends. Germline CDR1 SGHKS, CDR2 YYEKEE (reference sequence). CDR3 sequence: CASSGSHSNQPQHF. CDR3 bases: TGTGCCAGCAGCGGCAGTCATAGCAATCAGCCCCAGCATTTT.